The rows below give T cell receptor beta chains drawn from one sample of a study of blood T cell repertoires in COVID-19. Profiling relied on immunoSEQ multiplex PCR, and the TCRdb table lists in-frame clones only, not all of them. Of 77,000 or so clones detected, around 76% appear once; the ten largest clones hold 28%. Sequenced material: peripheral blood. These receptor sequences come from a woman over 75 with active or convalescent COVID-19. Each CDR3 is given with its conserved first and last residue. D genes are given only for firm matches. The size entry is marked missing in some rows and otherwise reads once, few, many or a size class.

clone size	D gene	V gene	J gene	CDR3 protein	CDR3 DNA
-	-	TRBV21-1	TRBJ2-4	CASTLTSGTKNIQYF	TGTGCCAGCACATTGACTAGCGGGACCAAAAACATTCAGTACTTC
-	TRBD1	TRBV29-1	TRBJ2-1	CSVAQGANEQFF	TGCAGCGTTGCACAGGGGGCCAATGAGCAGTTCTTC
-	-	TRBV4-1	TRBJ2-1	CASSQDLLYEQFF	TGCGCCAGCAGCCAAGATCTACTTTATGAGCAGTTCTTC
-	TRBD1	TRBV19	TRBJ1-4	CASSPRRGTGGAGEKLFF	TGTGCCAGTAGTCCAAGGCGCGGGACAGGGGGCGCAGGTGAAAAACTGTTTTTT
-	TRBD1	TRBV6-5	TRBJ1-1	CASSYSHRGATEAFF	TGTGCCAGCAGTTACTCGCACAGGGGGGCCACTGAAGCTTTCTTT
-	TRBD1	TRBV29-1	TRBJ1-4	CSVAGTGIATNEKLFF	TGCAGCGTTGCCGGGACAGGCATTGCAACTAATGAAAAACTGTTTTTT
-	TRBD2	TRBV5-5	TRBJ2-3	CASSSTSATTDTQYF	TGTGCCAGCAGCTCTACTAGCGCTACCACAGATACGCAGTATTTT
-	TRBD2	TRBV7-9	TRBJ2-3	CASSTRTSGGAADTQYF	TGTGCCAGCAGCACCCGGACTAGCGGGGGGGCAGCAGATACGCAGTATTTT
once	-	TRBV12-3/TRBV12-4	TRBJ2-1	CASTKTGNEQFF	TGTGCCAGCACCAAGACTGGCAATGAGCAGTTCTTC
-	TRBD1	TRBV7-8	TRBJ1-4	CASSSFQGARHEKLFF	TGTGCCAGCAGCTCGTTCCAGGGGGCGCGTCATGAAAAACTGTTTTTT
-	-	TRBV7-8	TRBJ1-4	CASSSREGREKLFF	TGTGCCAGCAGCAGCCGCGAGGGCAGGGAAAAACTGTTTTTT
-	-	TRBV24-1	TRBJ1-3	CATSDLTDAQAGDAGNTIYF	TGTGCCACCAGTGATCTCACGGACGCCCAAGCAGGGGACGCTGGAAACACCATATATTTT
-	-	TRBV6-5	TRBJ1-1	CASIQRGGTEAFF	TGTGCCAGCATCCAACGGGGGGGCACTGAAGCTTTCTTT
-	-	TRBV30	TRBJ2-1	CAWTTIGEQFF	TGTGCCTGGACGACTATAGGTGAGCAGTTCTTC
-	-	TRBV3-1/TRBV3-2	TRBJ2-2	CASSQGTDGDLTGELFF	TGTGCCAGCAGCCAAGGAACCGACGGGGATCTCACCGGGGAGCTGTTTTTT
once	-	TRBV18	TRBJ1-2	CASAQGPRDGYTF	TGTGCCAGCGCGCAGGGGCCCCGGGATGGCTACACCTTC
-	-	TRBV4-3	TRBJ1-2	CASSQFPVVYGYTF	TGCGCCAGCAGCCAATTTCCCGTAGTATATGGCTACACCTTC
-	TRBD2	TRBV7-8	TRBJ2-3	CASSHPLDSGGRPSTDTQYF	TGTGCCAGCAGCCATCCGCTTGATAGCGGGGGTCGCCCTAGCACAGATACGCAGTATTTT
-	-	TRBV18	TRBJ2-1	CASSPEDFGSEQFF	TGTGCCAGCTCACCAGAGGATTTTGGGAGTGAGCAGTTCTTC
-	TRBD2	TRBV24-1	TRBJ2-1	CATSDAGGNEQFF	TGTGCCACCAGTGATGCGGGGGGCAATGAGCAGTTCTTC
few	TRBD2	TRBV5-1	TRBJ2-2	CASSKGLADSPDTGELFF	TGCGCCAGCAGCAAGGGACTAGCGGACTCACCGGACACCGGGGAGCTGTTTTTT
-	TRBD2	TRBV5-1	TRBJ2-5	CASSLELAGRETQYF	TGCGCCAGCAGCTTGGAACTAGCGGGGAGAGAGACCCAGTACTTC